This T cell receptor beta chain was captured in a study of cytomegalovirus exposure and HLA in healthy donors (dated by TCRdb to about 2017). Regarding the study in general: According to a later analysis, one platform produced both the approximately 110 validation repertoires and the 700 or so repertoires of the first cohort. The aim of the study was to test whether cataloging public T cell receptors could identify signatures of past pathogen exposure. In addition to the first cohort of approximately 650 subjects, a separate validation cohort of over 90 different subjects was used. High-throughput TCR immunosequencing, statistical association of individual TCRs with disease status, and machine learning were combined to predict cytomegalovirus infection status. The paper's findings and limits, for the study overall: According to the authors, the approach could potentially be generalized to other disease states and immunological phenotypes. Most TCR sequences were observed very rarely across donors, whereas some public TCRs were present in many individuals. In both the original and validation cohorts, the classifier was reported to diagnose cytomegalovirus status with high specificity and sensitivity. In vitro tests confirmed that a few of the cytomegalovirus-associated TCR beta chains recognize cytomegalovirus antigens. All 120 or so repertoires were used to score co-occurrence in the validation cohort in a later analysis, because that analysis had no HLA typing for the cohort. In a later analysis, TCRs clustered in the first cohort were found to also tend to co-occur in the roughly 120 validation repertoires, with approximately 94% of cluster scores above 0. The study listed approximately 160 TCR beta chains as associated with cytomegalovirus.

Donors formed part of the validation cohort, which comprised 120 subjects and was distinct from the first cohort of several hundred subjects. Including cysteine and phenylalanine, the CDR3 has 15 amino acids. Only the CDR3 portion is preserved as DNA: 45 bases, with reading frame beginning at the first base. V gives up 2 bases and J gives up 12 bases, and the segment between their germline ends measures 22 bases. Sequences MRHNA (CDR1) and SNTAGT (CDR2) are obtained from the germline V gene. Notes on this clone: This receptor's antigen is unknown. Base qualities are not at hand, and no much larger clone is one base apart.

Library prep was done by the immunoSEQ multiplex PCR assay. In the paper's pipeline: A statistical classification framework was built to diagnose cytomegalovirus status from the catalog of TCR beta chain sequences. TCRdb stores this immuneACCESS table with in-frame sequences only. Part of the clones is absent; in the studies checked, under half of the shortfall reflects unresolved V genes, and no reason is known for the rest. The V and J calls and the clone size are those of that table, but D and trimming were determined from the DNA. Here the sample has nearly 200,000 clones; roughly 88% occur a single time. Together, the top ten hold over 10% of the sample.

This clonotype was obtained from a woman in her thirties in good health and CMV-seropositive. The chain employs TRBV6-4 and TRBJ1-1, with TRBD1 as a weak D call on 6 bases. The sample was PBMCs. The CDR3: CASSDTGSGGASTFF. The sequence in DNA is TGTGCCAGCAGTGACACGGGAAGTGGGGGGGCATCAACTTTCTTT.